The 28 T cell receptor beta chains below come from one sample, sequenced in a study of blood T cell repertoires in COVID-19. Assay used: immunoSEQ multiplex PCR; TCRdb lists only in-frame clones, some missing. The data contain roughly 170,000 clones, around 80% of them seen just once; the ten biggest clones take up around 15%. The specimen was PBMCs or T cells enriched from blood (not recorded which). All receptors come from a woman aged 50 to 65 who had recovered from COVID-19.

The chain recombines TRBV27 with TRBJ2-3; TRBD2 aligns across 10 bases. V lost 7 bases to trimming and J lost 4 bases; unmatched junction nucleotides: 8. Per germline, CDR1 MNHEY and CDR2 SMNVEV (reference sequence). The CDR3 loop spans 15 amino acids. CDR3 in DNA: TGTGCCAGCAAGGAGCGGGAGGGTATCGCAGATACGCAGTATTTT. Amino acids: CASKEREGIADTQYF.

The V and J genes are TRBV15 and TRBJ2-1; D unresolved. Per the germline V gene, CDR1 is LNHNV and CDR2 is YYDKDF (reference sequence). The CDR3 is made up of 12 amino acids. V was pared by 3 bases and J by 7 bases, with 7 bases between. The CDR3 sequence: CATSSGSNEQFF. As DNA, the CDR3 is TGTGCCACCAGCAGTGGCTCAAATGAGCAGTTCTTC.

This clone was recorded a few times. V gene TRBV5-5 combines with J gene TRBJ1-3, with 8 bases fitting TRBD1. The CDR3 length is 17 residues. Trimming at V came to 0 bases and at J to 0 bases, leaving 5 bases not matched to a gene. CDR1 SGHKS and CDR2 YYEKEE come from the germline V gene (reference sequence). This CDR3 reads CASSLAGQVISGNTIYF. In DNA form, the CDR3 reads TGTGCCAGCAGCTTGGCGGGACAGGTTATCTCTGGAAACACCATATATTTT. Using reference TRBV5-5 and TRBJ1-3 for the parts outside the CDR3, the full variable domain is DAGVTQSPTHLIKTRGQQVTLRCSPISGHKSVSWYQQVLGQGPQFIFQYYEKEERGRGNFPDRFSARQFPNYSSELNVNALLLGDSALYLCASSLAGQVISGNTIYFGEGSWLTVV.

The V and J genes are TRBV7-2 and TRBJ2-7; D is perhaps TRBD1 (6 bases). Germline-derived CDR1 and CDR2 are SGHTA and FQGNSA. Trimming removed 2 bases from V and 0 bases from J, with 17 bases in between. This CDR3 contains 17 residues. The CDR3 region is CASSLTGTFQLSYEQYF. In DNA, the CDR3 is TGTGCCAGCAGCTTAACAGGGACCTTTCAACTCTCCTACGAGCAGTACTTC.

In this sample, this clone turned up a few times. The rearrangement uses TRBV5-1 and TRBJ1-2; 12 positions agree with TRBD1. V gave up 0 bases and J gave up 6 bases; unmatched junction bases: 9. The CDR3 covers 17 residues. Germline CDR1 is SGHRS and CDR2 is YFSETQ. CDR3 region: CASSLAGTGGEGNGYTF. The CDR3 DNA is TGCGCCAGCAGCTTGGCCGGGACAGGGGGCGAAGGTAATGGCTACACCTTC.

This clone was seen once. The CDR3 DNA is TGTGCCAGCAGCCAAGCGAAAGGGGGCGAAGTTACGCAGTATTTT. Translating it yields CASSQAKGGEVTQYF. The genes are TRBV4-2 and TRBJ2-3; 7 nucleotides line up with TRBD1. J lost 8 bases, V lost 1 base, and 9 bases had no gene match. This CDR3 contains 15 residues. Germline V gene lookup returns CDR1 LGHNA and CDR2 YNFKEQ.

V is TRBV3-1 (or the pseudogene TRBV3-2) and J is TRBJ1-5; no reliable D call. The V gene lost 0 bases and the J gene lost 6 bases, with 12 bases spanning the gap. CDR1 and CDR2 (germline): LGHDT, YNNKEL (reference sequence). The length of the CDR3 is 15 residues. CDR3 sequence reads: CASSQDSRGGQPQHF. The DNA for the CDR3 is TGTGCCAGCAGCCAAGATAGTCGGGGAGGTCAGCCCCAGCATTTT.

This chain joins TRBV6-2 or TRBV6-3 and TRBJ1-5, with a weak D call TRBD1 (6 bases). The CDR3 is 14 residues long. The V gene's germline CDR1 is MNHEY and CDR2 SVGEGT. Trimming took 7 bases from V and 6 from J, leaving 16 bases between them. In nucleotides, the CDR3 is TGTGCCAGCAACCCAGGGGTTTCCGGTCAGCCCCAGCATTTT. As protein: CASNPGVSGQPQHF.

The chain recombines TRBV27 with TRBJ2-7; 8 positions match TRBD2. From germline, CDR1 is MNHEY and CDR2 SMNVEV (reference sequence). The junction had 7 bases not matched to a gene; V was cut back by 8 bases and J by 7 bases. CDR3 size: 12 residues. This CDR3 is CASARGGLEQYF. For the CDR3, the DNA is TGTGCCAGCGCCCGGGGGGGATTGGAGCAGTACTTC.

Only a few counts were recorded for this clone. The rearrangement links TRBV9 to TRBJ2-7; the match to TRBD1 covers 10 bases. Germline loops: CDR1 SGDLS, CDR2 YYNGEE. Germline trimming cut 4 bases from V and 5 bases from J; bases unmatched to any gene: 6. The CDR3 consists of 14 residues. The CDR3 loop reads CASSPTGGADEQYF. DNA of the CDR3: TGTGCCAGCAGCCCGACAGGGGGCGCGGACGAGCAGTACTTC.

This sequence joins TRBV7-8 and TRBJ2-5; 9 bases agree with TRBD2. V lost 6 bases to trimming and J lost 2 bases; unmatched junction nucleotides: 7. Germline loops: CDR1 SGHVS, CDR2 FQNEAQ. The CDR3 totals 15 residues. The CDR3 region is CASSIQTSGQETQYF. The CDR3 DNA reads TGTGCCAGCAGTATACAGACTAGCGGACAAGAGACCCAGTACTTC.

This clone was observed once. This chain links TRBV7-3 with TRBJ2-1; D may be TRBD1 (6 bases). V gave up 5 bases and J gave up 2 bases, with 16 bases separating them. Looked up from germline, CDR1 is SGHTA and CDR2 is FQGTGA. The CDR3 loop spans 16 amino acids. CDR3 nucleotide sequence: TGTGCCAGCAGCCCTCGAGGGGGTTTGACCTACAATGAGCAGTTCTTC. Amino acids: CASSPRGGLTYNEQFF. Full variable domain (outside the CDR3, taken from reference TRBV7-3 and TRBJ2-1): GAGVSQTPSNKVTEKGKYVELRCDPISGHTALYWYRQSLGQGPEFLIYFQGTGAADDSGLPNDRFFAVRPEGSVSTLKIQRTERGDSAVYLCASSPRGGLTYNEQFFGPGTRLTVL.

The V call is TRBV27, the J call TRBJ2-2; 9 bases are a match to TRBD2. From germline, CDR1 is MNHEY and CDR2 SMNVEV (reference sequence). The length of the CDR3 is 13 residues. With 6 bases clipped from V and 5 bases from J, the junction kept 1 base outside the gene matches. CDR3 bases: TGTGCCAGCAGGGCGGGAGGGACCGGGGAGCTGTTTTTT. Amino acids: CASRAGGTGELFF.

V gene TRBV15 combines with J gene TRBJ2-3; the match to TRBD2 covers 11 bases. V was pared by 5 bases and J by 2 bases, with 15 bases of the junction left unmatched. CDR1 is LNHNV and CDR2 is YYDKDF in the germline V gene (reference sequence). The CDR3 spans 19 residues. CDR3 loop: CATSGGLAGRIVNTDTQYF. CDR3 coding DNA: TGTGCCACCAGCGGAGGACTAGCGGGCCGAATTGTTAACACAGATACGCAGTATTTT.

The chain employs TRBV6-5 and TRBJ2-7, with 7 bases matching TRBD1. The V segment lost 6 bases and the J segment 3 bases; nucleotides outside the gene matches: 8. Per the germline V gene, CDR1 is MNHEY and CDR2 is SVGAGI. CDR3 length equals 14 residues. CDR3 sequence reads: CASSRQGDYYEQYF. CDR3 coding DNA: TGTGCCAGCAGCCGACAGGGCGACTACTACGAGCAGTACTTC.

This clone was detected only once. The chain employs TRBV5-8 and TRBJ2-5, with 10 bases that match TRBD2. The ends lost 4 bases at V and 4 bases at J; junction bases unmatched: 7. The germline CDR1 and CDR2 sequences are SGHTS and YDEGEE. The CDR3 is 15 residues long. CDR3: CASSPGLAEGETQYF. The CDR3 nucleotides are TGTGCCAGCAGCCCAGGACTAGCGGAGGGAGAGACCCAGTACTTC.

This chain joins TRBV11-2 and TRBJ1-1, with D unresolved. The CDR3 has 15 residues. Trimming pared 5 bases from V and 3 bases from J, leaving 16 bases between. Germline V CDR1 and CDR2: SGHAT, FQNNGV. CDR3 nucleotide sequence: TGTGCCAGCAGCCCCCGGTTAACGTTGGACACTGAAGCTTTCTTT. Translated, it gives CASSPRLTLDTEAFF.

The chain couples TRBV7-9 to TRBJ2-7; 11 bases align to TRBD2. Germline CDR1 is SEHNR and CDR2 is FQNEAQ (reference sequence). J gave up 0 bases and V 6 bases, and 7 bases lay outside the gene matches. The CDR3 has 16 residues. The CDR3 region has the DNA TGTGCCAGCAGGAGGAATGGGACTAGCGGCTCCTACGAGCAGTACTTC. This encodes CASRRNGTSGSYEQYF.

The chain joins TRBV5-1 to TRBJ2-7, with D perhaps TRBD1 (6 bases). Trimming shortened V by 4 bases and J by 4 bases, and 15 bases separated the two germline ends. Germline assignment: CDR1 SGHRS and CDR2 YFSETQ. The CDR3 has 14 residues. DNA of the CDR3: TGCGCCAGCAGCCAACAGGGAGTTTTTTACGAGCAGTACTTC. Translating gives CASSQQGVFYEQYF.

This clone was detected only once. The genes are TRBV5-1 and TRBJ2-5, with TRBD2 matching over 14 bases. The V and J ends lost 4 bases and 0 bases, in that order; junction bases with no gene match: 17. Germline loops: CDR1 SGHRS, CDR2 YFSETQ. This CDR3 contains 21 residues. The CDR3 loop is CASSPQKDGTSGRWYQETQYF. The CDR3 DNA reads TGCGCCAGCAGCCCCCAGAAAGACGGGACTAGCGGGAGATGGTACCAAGAGACCCAGTACTTC. Combining the CDR3 with reference TRBV5-1 and TRBJ2-5 gives the whole variable domain KAGVTQTPRYLIKTRGQQVTLSCSPISGHRSVSWYQQTPGQGLQFLFEYFSETQRNKGNFPGRFSGRQFSNSRSEMNVSTLELGDSALYLCASSPQKDGTSGRWYQETQYFGPGTRLLVL.

The J gene is TRBJ1-5, the V gene TRBV11-1; the D gene is possibly TRBD1 (6 bases). This CDR3 region has 14 residues. V lost 8 bases and J 3 bases, leaving 14 bases between the germline ends. Germline CDR1 reads SGHAT; CDR2 reads FQDESV (reference sequence). In DNA, the CDR3 is TGTGCCAGCGTCACCCGGGACAACAATCAGCCCCAGCATTTT. Protein: CASVTRDNNQPQHF.

The chain combines TRBV3-1 (or the pseudogene TRBV3-2) with TRBJ1-3; D is unresolved. CDR1 and CDR2 (germline): LGHDT, YNNKEL (reference sequence). The CDR3 is 16 amino acids. The V gene lost 3 bases and the J gene lost 0 bases, with 12 bases spanning the gap. The CDR3 sequence: CASSHSGSLSGNTIYF. The CDR3 bases are TGTGCCAGCAGCCACTCCGGGAGCCTCTCTGGAAACACCATATATTTT.

This sequence joins TRBV11-2 and TRBJ2-5, with 8 positions matching TRBD2. The CDR3 runs 13 residues. The germline V gene encodes CDR1 SGHAT and CDR2 FQNNGV. The J segment lost 5 bases and the V segment lost 6 bases, leaving 5 bases of the junction unmatched. CDR3 sequence reads: CASRISGIETQYF. The CDR3 DNA follows: TGTGCCAGCAGGATTAGCGGGATCGAGACCCAGTACTTC.

The chain combines TRBV7-2 with TRBJ1-2, with D perhaps TRBD1 (6 bases). CDR1 and CDR2 from the germline V gene are SGHTA and FQGNSA. This CDR3 is 13 amino acids long. V lost 2 bases and J 8 bases, leaving 12 bases between the germline ends. CDR3 bases: TGTGCCAGCAGCTTATACAGGGTCGAGGGCTACACCTTC. This encodes CASSLYRVEGYTF.

V and J are TRBV10-3 and TRBJ1-2; TRBD1 might be the D (5 bases). Trimming cost V 3 bases and J 7 bases, with 12 bases left between them. Germline V gene sequence: CDR1 ENHRY, CDR2 SYGVKD. The CDR3 spans 13 residues. For the CDR3, the DNA is TGTGCCATCAGTGATGGGGGGGTCCCTGGCTACACCTTC. It is translated as CAISDGGVPGYTF.

This chain joins TRBV5-1 and TRBJ1-4, with unresolved D. Germline V gene data show CDR1 as SGHRS and CDR2 as YFSETQ. The CDR3 spans 15 residues. The V end was cut by 2 bases, the J end by 0 bases, with 8 bases between. CDR3 residues: CASSFLGTTNEKLFF. CDR3 DNA: TGCGCCAGCAGCTTCCTCGGTACAACTAATGAAAAACTGTTTTTT.

This clone appeared a few times. This chain connects TRBV6-4 to TRBJ2-5, with 7 bases lining up with TRBD1. The CDR3 is made up of 10 amino acids. Germline trimming cut 9 bases from V and 12 bases from J; bases unmatched to any gene: 7. Germline CDR1 MRHNA, CDR2 SNTAGT. The CDR3 loop reads CARLRDSEYF. The CDR3 coding sequence is TGTGCCAGACTCCGGGACAGCGAGTACTTC.

This clone was seen once. This chain uses TRBV7-3 with TRBJ2-5; 7 bases line up with TRBD1. V trimming: 4 bases; J trimming: 1 base; junction bases outside the gene matches: 3. Germline V gene data show CDR1 as SGHTA and CDR2 as FQGTGA. This CDR3 comprises 14 residues. The CDR3 is CASSSGQAQETQYF. CDR3 DNA sequence: TGTGCCAGCAGCTCAGGACAGGCCCAAGAGACCCAGTACTTC.